These 5 T cell receptor beta chains share one sample of origin, sequenced in a study of molecular identifiers for immune sequencing clone quantification. In TCRdb, the PCR reads were re-called with MiXCR into one record per CDR3 protein. The sample contains approximately 500,000 distinct CDR3 sequences, roughly 24% of which appear only once. Material: naive CD8+ T cells from blood, with Jurkat cell RNA spiked in. As for subset: FACS-sorted CD8+CD4-CCR7+CD45RA+ naive T cells. These receptors were taken from a human donor in good health. Some libraries in this study had Jurkat cell RNA spiked in.

As regards this clonotype: Given a much more abundant clone one base away, this may be a read error. This chain connects TRBV4-3 to TRBJ1-2; D uncertain. Per the germline V gene, CDR1 is LGHNA and CDR2 is YSLEER. The CDR3 loop spans 15 amino acids. CDR3 nucleotides: TGCGCCAGCGGCCAAGAATTGGTCGGGGACTATGGCTACACCTTC. This encodes CASGQELVGDYGYTF.

This clonotype was observed a handful of times. The rearrangement links TRBV6-6 to TRBJ2-7, with D tentatively TRBD2 (5 bases). The CDR3 is made up of 13 amino acids. Between the trimmed V and J ends, which lost 7 bases and 3 bases, there was a span of 13 bases. Germline V gives CDR1 MNHNY, CDR2 SVGAGI (reference sequence). CDR3 amino acids: CASNRTPYYEQYF. The CDR3 bases are TGTGCCAGCAACCGGACTCCGTACTACGAGCAGTACTTC.

Remarks on this clonotype: A read error is possible here, since a much larger clone lies one base away. This chain uses TRBV7-2 with TRBJ1-1; the match to TRBD1 covers 7 bases. CDR3 length equals 16 residues. Per the germline V gene, CDR1 is SGHTA and CDR2 is FQGNSA. The chain's CDR3 is CASSLGQGWRNTEASF. The CDR3 DNA sequence: TGTGCCAGCAGCTTAGGACAGGGCTGGAGGAACACTGAAGCTTCCTTT.

The chain recombines TRBV19 with TRBJ1-1, with D unresolved. Germline loops: CDR1 LNHDA, CDR2 SQIVND (reference sequence). This CDR3 spans 11 amino acids. Deletions cut 3 bases from V and 5 bases from J, with 4 bases between. CDR3: CASSIFTEAFF. In nucleotides, the CDR3 is TGTGCCAGTAGTATCTTTACTGAAGCTTTCTTT.

This clonotype was counted at least ten times. V and J are TRBV20-1 and TRBJ1-1; tentative D call: TRBD1 (6 bases). Germline loops: CDR1 DFQATT, CDR2 SNEGSKA (reference sequence). The length of the CDR3 is 17 residues. Trimming left V 1 base short and J 4 bases short, with 22 bases between. The CDR3 loop reads CSARGGAGGGAGTEAFF. The CDR3, as DNA: TGCAGTGCTAGAGGGGGGGCCGGAGGAGGGGCTGGCACTGAAGCTTTCTTT.